The sequence of this TCR beta chain was determined in a study of blood T cell repertoires in COVID-19. The protocol was immunoSEQ multiplex PCR, while the TCRdb copy is restricted to in-frame clones and leaves out a portion. The table records around 300,000 clones, roughly 86% of them present only once. The study assigned cohorts using participant-reported clinical history. In Cohort 3, a recovered donor had either two negative PCRs, clearance, or symptom resolution. Germline assignment: CDR1 ENHRY and CDR2 SYGVKD. This CDR3 contains 15 residues. The ends lost 4 bases at V and 2 bases at J; junction bases unmatched: 7.

The specimen was PBMCs or T cells enriched from blood (not recorded which). The receptor was derived from a woman in her fifties or sixties who had recovered from COVID-19. The chain couples TRBV10-3 to TRBJ1-2; 7 nucleotides align to TRBD1. DNA for the CDR3: TGTGCCATCAGTGCGGCGGGACAGTTAAACTATGGCTACACCTTC. Its protein is CAISAAGQLNYGYTF.